Below, 4 T cell receptor beta chains from the same sample are listed, as sequenced in a study of blood T cell repertoires in COVID-19. Data came from immunoSEQ multiplex PCR; TCRdb stores just in-frame clones and leaves some out. Among more than 150,000 clones listed, about 86% were seen once. Material: peripheral blood. Receptors were obtained from a man aged 65-85 years with active or convalescent COVID-19.

The genes are TRBV3-1 (or the pseudogene TRBV3-2) and TRBJ1-2; D remains ambiguous. The V end lost 4 bases, the J end lost 6 bases, and 12 bases lay between the germline ends. Germline assignment: CDR1 LGHDT and CDR2 YNNKEL (reference sequence). The CDR3 sequence is 13 residues long. The CDR3 DNA reads as TGTGCCAGCAGCCTTCGCTACGGGGATGGCTACACCTTC. Encoded protein: CASSLRYGDGYTF.

The chain links TRBV27 to TRBJ1-1; unclear D gene. Trimming shortened V by 4 bases and J by 3 bases, and 6 bases separated the two germline ends. This CDR3 has 12 amino acids. The germline V gene encodes CDR1 MNHEY and CDR2 SMNVEV (reference sequence). The CDR3 sequence is CASSSSDTEAFF. For the CDR3, the DNA is TGTGCCAGCAGTTCGTCGGACACTGAAGCTTTCTTT.

The chain is built from TRBV19 and TRBJ2-5; the D gene is possibly TRBD1 (7 bases). The V end was cut by 4 bases, the J end by 5 bases, with 8 bases between. The CDR3 spans 12 residues. Germline assignment: CDR1 LNHDA and CDR2 SQIVND (reference sequence). CDR3 in amino acids: CASSTGGETQYF. CDR3 coding DNA: TGTGCCAGTAGTACAGGGGGGGAGACCCAGTACTTC.

The chain combines TRBV5-1 with TRBJ1-1; tentatively, D is TRBD1 (6 bases). Trimming pared 8 bases from V and 0 bases from J, leaving 11 bases between. The CDR3 has 13 amino acids. Germline CDR1 and CDR2: SGHRS and YFSETQ. Written as DNA, the CDR3 is TGCGCCAGTTGGGACAACCTGAACACTGAAGCTTTCTTT. It codes for CASWDNLNTEAFF.